One sample yielded the 13 T cell receptor beta chains listed below, sequenced in a study of shared clonotypes between healthy human individuals. Clones were sequenced by immunoSEQ multiplex PCR, and TCRdb holds only the in-frame ones, with some missing. Of hundreds of thousands of clones detected, 74% appear once; the ten largest clones hold over 1.5%. Material: memory CD4+ T cells sorted from blood. Stated subset: CD45RA-negative fraction. These receptors originate from a woman younger than 45 in good health.

The rearrangement joins TRBV5-4 to TRBJ2-1; D possibly uses TRBD1 or TRBD2 (5 bases each). Trimming shortened V by 4 bases and J by 6 bases, and 17 bases separated the two germline ends. The CDR3 is made up of 15 amino acids. The germline V gene has CDR1 SGHNT and CDR2 YYREEE (reference sequence). CDR3 in DNA: TGTGCCAGCAGCCTAGCCGTCGGGGCCCTCAATGAGCAGTTCTTC. Translating it yields CASSLAVGALNEQFF. The complete variable domain, with remaining parts taken from reference TRBV5-4 and TRBJ2-1, reads ETGVTQSPTHLIKTRGQQVTLRCSSQSGHNTVSWYQQALGQGPQFIFQYYREEENGRGNFPPRFSGLQFPNYSSELNVNALELDDSALYLCASSLAVGALNEQFFGPGTRLTVL.

The V and J genes are TRBV15 and TRBJ2-2; the D gene is possibly TRBD1 (6 bases). The CDR3 runs 17 residues. Germline values: CDR1 LNHNV, CDR2 YYDKDF (reference sequence). V lost 5 bases and J lost 2, with 18 bases in between. The CDR3: CATSWVPGRGNTGELFF. DNA of the CDR3: TGTGCCACCAGCTGGGTGCCGGGCAGGGGTAACACCGGGGAGCTGTTTTTT.

The chain combines TRBV5-4 with TRBJ2-3, with 9 bases fitting TRBD2. This CDR3 contains 14 residues. Germline CDR1 and CDR2: SGHNT and YYREEE (reference sequence). Unmatched junction bases numbered 4, after V lost 3 bases and J lost 5 bases. CDR3 sequence (DNA): TGTGCCAGCAGCTCGCGGACTAGCGTAGATACGCAGTATTTT. It yields the protein CASSSRTSVDTQYF.

The rearrangement uses TRBV6-1 and TRBJ1-1, with D uncertain. This CDR3 spans 16 amino acids. Germline V gene lookup returns CDR1 MNHNS and CDR2 SASEGT. V lost 1 base to trimming and J lost 2 bases, with 14 bases between them. CDR3 region: CASSEEPRRTNTEAFF. CDR3 bases: TGTGCCAGCAGTGAAGAACCCAGGCGAACCAACACTGAAGCTTTCTTT.

The chain couples TRBV10-3 to TRBJ1-1; D is unresolved. CDR1 and CDR2 (germline): ENHRY, SYGVKD. The V gene lost 4 bases and the J gene lost 0 bases, with 9 bases spanning the gap. This CDR3 region has 14 residues. CDR3 DNA: TGTGCCATCAGTGTGTCGTCGATGAACACTGAAGCTTTCTTT. Translation: CAISVSSMNTEAFF.

V usage is TRBV29-1 and J usage is TRBJ2-3, with 7 bases that match TRBD2. V lost 6 bases and J lost 0; bases outside the gene matches: 0. The CDR3 has 12 residues. CDR1 and CDR2 from the germline V gene are SQVTM and ANQGSEA. CDR3 region: CSVAGSTDTQYF. Here the CDR3 DNA reads TGCAGCGTAGCGGGGAGCACAGATACGCAGTATTTT.

V and J are TRBV5-1 and TRBJ1-1; 10 positions agree with TRBD1. J was trimmed by 5 bases and V by 4 bases; bases with no gene match: 8. The CDR3 length is 15 residues. In germline, CDR1 is SGHRS, CDR2 YFSETQ. This chain's CDR3 is CASSKRQGARTEAFF. The CDR3 DNA reads TGCGCCAGCAGCAAACGACAGGGGGCTCGAACTGAAGCTTTCTTT.

The rearrangement uses TRBV2 and TRBJ2-3; D call uncertain. V dropped 4 bases and J dropped 6 bases, with 14 bases sitting between them. Germline CDR1 is SNHLY and CDR2 is FYNNEI. The CDR3 sequence is 14 residues long. The CDR3 DNA is TGTGCCAGCAGTGGAGCCTCCTCGGATGATACGCAGTATTTT. Its protein is CASSGASSDDTQYF.

CDR3 in DNA: TGTGCCAGCAGTTTAGGGCTGGGACAGGGATTAGATACGCAGTATTTT. Residues: CASSLGLGQGLDTQYF. The chain carries TRBV28 and TRBJ2-3; TRBD1 agrees at 9 bases. V was clipped by 2 bases and J by 5 bases; unmatched bases: 8. Germline lookup yields CDR1 MDHEN and CDR2 SYDVKM. The CDR3 has 16 residues. Together with reference TRBV28 and TRBJ2-3, the CDR3 gives the full variable domain: DVKVTQSSRYLVKRTGEKVFLECVQDMDHENMFWYRQDPGLGLRLIYFSYDVKMKEKGDIPEGYSVSREKKERFSLILESASTNQTSMYLCASSLGLGQGLDTQYFGPGTRLTVL.

The table lists this clone with a few counts. V gene TRBV25-1 combines with J gene TRBJ1-2; TRBD1 might be the D (5 bases). The V end lost 4 bases, the J end lost 2 bases, and 5 bases lay between the germline ends. Looked up from germline, CDR1 is MGHDK and CDR2 is SYGVNS. The CDR3 spans 12 residues. CDR3 coding DNA: TGTGCCAGCAGTGGACAGAACTATGGCTACACCTTC. It codes for CASSGQNYGYTF.

This chain connects TRBV6-5 to TRBJ2-7, with 11 bases matching TRBD2. V was pared by 2 bases and J by 6 bases, with 6 bases of the junction left unmatched. The CDR3 covers 15 residues. CDR1 and CDR2 (germline): MNHEY, SVGAGI. CDR3 in amino acids: CASSYASGRTSEQYF. CDR3 coding DNA: TGTGCCAGCAGTTACGCTAGCGGGAGGACCTCCGAGCAGTACTTC.

The chain recombines TRBV6-5 with TRBJ1-3, with D possibly matching TRBD1 (6 bases). The germline gives CDR1 MNHEY, CDR2 SVGAGI. Trimming removed 5 bases from V and 0 bases from J, with 11 bases in between. The CDR3 extends over 15 amino acids. The CDR3 region has the DNA TGTGCCAGCAGTATGACAGGAAGCTCTGGAAACACCATATATTTT. Encoded protein: CASSMTGSSGNTIYF.

This chain uses TRBV29-1 with TRBJ1-1; D gene unclear. This CDR3 region has 13 residues. V was pared by 3 bases and J by 5 bases, with 13 bases between. The germline V gene encodes CDR1 SQVTM and CDR2 ANQGSEA. In DNA, the CDR3 is TGCAGCGTTGAGATTCAACCTCATACTGAAGCTTTCTTT. Protein product: CSVEIQPHTEAFF.